This TCR beta chain stems from a study of T cells in Graves' hyperthyroidism and ophthalmopathy. Each patient was aged 18 to 65 and had newly diagnosed hyperthyroidism of under 2 months' duration. Fresh peripheral blood, roughly 9.3 ml, was the source of the PBMCs. This CDR3 is 12 amino acids long. V dropped 0 bases and J dropped 7 bases, with 1 base sitting between them. Amplification targeted TCR beta CDR3 regions from RNA transcripts. The TCR CDR3 was amplified in a first-round RT-PCR using the HTBI primer set. A single record per CDR3 protein comes from TCRdb applying MiXCR to the multiplex PCR reads. The repertoire has under 700,000 distinct CDR3 sequences, 16% of them found once; the top ten carry 15% to 20%. This clonotype appeared many times.

Material: blood. This TCR derives from a woman in her late teens or twenties with Graves' hyperthyroidism. The rearrangement uses TRBV12-3 or TRBV12-4 and TRBJ1-6; the D is unclear. CDR3 sequence reads: CASSLANSPLHF. The CDR3 bases are TGTGCCAGCAGTTTAGCCAATTCACCCCTCCACTTT.